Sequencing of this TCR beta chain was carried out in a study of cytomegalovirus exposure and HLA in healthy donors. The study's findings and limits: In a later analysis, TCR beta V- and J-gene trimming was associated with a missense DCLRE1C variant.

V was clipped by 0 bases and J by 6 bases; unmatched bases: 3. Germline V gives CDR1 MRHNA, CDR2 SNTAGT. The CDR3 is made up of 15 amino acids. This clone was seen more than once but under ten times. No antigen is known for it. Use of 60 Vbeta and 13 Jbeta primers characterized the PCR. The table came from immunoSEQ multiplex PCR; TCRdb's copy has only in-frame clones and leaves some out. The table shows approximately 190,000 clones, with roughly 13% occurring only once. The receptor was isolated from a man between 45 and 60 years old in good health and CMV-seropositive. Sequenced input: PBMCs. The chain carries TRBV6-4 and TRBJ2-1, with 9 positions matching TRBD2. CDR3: CASSDSGLATNEQFF. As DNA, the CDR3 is TGTGCCAGCAGTGACTCGGGACTAGCTACCAATGAGCAGTTCTTC.